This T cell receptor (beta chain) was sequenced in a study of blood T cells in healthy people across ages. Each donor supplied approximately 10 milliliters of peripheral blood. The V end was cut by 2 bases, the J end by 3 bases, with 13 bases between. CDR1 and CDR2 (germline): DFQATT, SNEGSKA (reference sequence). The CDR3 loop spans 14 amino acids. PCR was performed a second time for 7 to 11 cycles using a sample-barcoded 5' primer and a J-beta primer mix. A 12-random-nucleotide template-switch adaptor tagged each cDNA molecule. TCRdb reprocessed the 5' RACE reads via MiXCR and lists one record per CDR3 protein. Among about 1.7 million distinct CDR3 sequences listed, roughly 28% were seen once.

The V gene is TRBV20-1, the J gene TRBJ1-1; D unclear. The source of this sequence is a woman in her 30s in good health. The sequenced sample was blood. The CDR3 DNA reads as TGCAGTGCTAGATCCCGAGCGGGGTACACTGAAGCTTTCTTT. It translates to CSARSRAGYTEAFF.